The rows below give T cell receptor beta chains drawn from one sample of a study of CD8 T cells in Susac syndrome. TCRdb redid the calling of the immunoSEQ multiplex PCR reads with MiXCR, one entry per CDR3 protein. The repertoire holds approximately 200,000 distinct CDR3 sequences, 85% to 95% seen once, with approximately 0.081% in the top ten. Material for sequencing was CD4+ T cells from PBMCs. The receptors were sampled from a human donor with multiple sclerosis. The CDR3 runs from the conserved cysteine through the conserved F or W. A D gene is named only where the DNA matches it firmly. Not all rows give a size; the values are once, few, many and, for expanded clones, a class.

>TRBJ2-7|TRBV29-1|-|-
TGCAGCGTTGGGACACCGGACGGATTAGAATACTTC
CSVGTPDGLEYF
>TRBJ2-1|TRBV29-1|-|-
TGCAGCGCTGCGGCCGGAGAACTACGGGGGGCCAACTCCTACAATGAGCAGTTCTTC
CSAAAGELRGANSYNEQFF
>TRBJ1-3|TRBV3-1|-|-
TGTGCCAGCAGCCCGGGACGGATCTCTGGAAACACCATATATTTT
CASSPGRISGNTIYF
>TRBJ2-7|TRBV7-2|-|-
TGTGCCAGCAGCTCTGACAGGAAGCAGTACTTC
CASSSDRKQYF
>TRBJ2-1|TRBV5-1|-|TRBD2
TGCGCCAGCAGCTTGGCCCAGACTAGCTCCGGCAAGGAGCAGTTCTTC
CASSLAQTSSGKEQFF
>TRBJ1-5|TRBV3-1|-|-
TGTGCCAGCAGCCAAGATAGCAGGGACCAGCCCCAGCATTTT
CASSQDSRDQPQHF
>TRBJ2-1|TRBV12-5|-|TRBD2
TGTGCTAGTGGTTTGGTCCCTAGCGGGGTCAATGAGCAGTTCTTC
CASGLVPSGVNEQFF
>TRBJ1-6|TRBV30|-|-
TGTGCCTGGACCACCGGAGGGGATAATTCACCCCTCCACTTT
CAWTTGGDNSPLHF
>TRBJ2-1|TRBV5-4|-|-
TGTGCCAGCTCGGGGGCTAGCCCCTCCTACAATGAGCAGTTCTTC
CASSGASPSYNEQFF
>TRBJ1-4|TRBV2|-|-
TGTGCCAGCAGCCCCGACCGGCATGAAAAACTGTTTTTT
CASSPDRHEKLFF
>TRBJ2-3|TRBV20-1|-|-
TGCAGTGCCCCCACTAGCACAGATACGCAGTATTTT
CSAPTSTDTQYF
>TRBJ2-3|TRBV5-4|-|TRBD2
TGTGCCAGCAGCCATCGGGGGGGCGGGGGCACAGATACGCAGTATTTT
CASSHRGGGGTDTQYF
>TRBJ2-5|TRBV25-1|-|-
TGTGCCAGCAGTGAATGGTCCGGGGGAGGAGAGACCCAGTACTTC
CASSEWSGGGETQYF
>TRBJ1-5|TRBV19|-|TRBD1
TGTGCCAGTACCATGGACAGGGGAAGGGGTCAGCCCCAGCATTTT
CASTMDRGRGQPQHF
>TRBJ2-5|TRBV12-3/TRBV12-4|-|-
TGTGCCAGCAGCAAGGGGGGACCTCAAGAGACCCAGTACTTC
CASSKGGPQETQYF
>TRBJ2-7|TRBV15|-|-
TGTGCCACCAGCAGATCCTATCCCCCCCGGTCCCAATCCTACGAGCAGTACTTC
CATSRSYPPRSQSYEQYF
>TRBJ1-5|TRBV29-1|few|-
TGCAGCGTTCGCAGTAGCAATCAGCCCCAGCATTTT
CSVRSSNQPQHF
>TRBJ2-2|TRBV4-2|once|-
TGTGCCAGCAGCCAAGACAACTTCGCGAACACCGGGGAGCTGTTTTTT
CASSQDNFANTGELFF
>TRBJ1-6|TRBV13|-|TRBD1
TGTGCCAGCAGATCACAGGGGGTCGGGAATTCACCCCTCCACTTT
CASRSQGVGNSPLHF
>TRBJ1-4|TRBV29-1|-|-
TGCAGCGCTCTGATCGTCCTAGGTGAAAAACTGTTTTTT
CSALIVLGEKLFF
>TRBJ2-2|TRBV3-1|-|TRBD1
TGTGCCAGCAGGCGACAGGGGAACACCGGGGAGCTGTTTTTT
CASRRQGNTGELFF
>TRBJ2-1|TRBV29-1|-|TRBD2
TGCAGCGTTATGCGGGGGTTGACCTACAATGAGCAGTTCTTC
CSVMRGLTYNEQFF
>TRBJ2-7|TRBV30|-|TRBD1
TGTGCCTGGGGAAGGACAGGGGTCGAGCAGTACTTC
CAWGRTGVEQYF
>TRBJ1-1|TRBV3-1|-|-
TGTGCCAGCAGCCCGTCAGCGGGTTACACTGAAGCTTTCTTT
CASSPSAGYTEAFF
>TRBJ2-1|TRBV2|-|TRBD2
TGTGCCAGCAGGGGACTAGCAGATTCCTACAATGAGCAGTTCTTC
CASRGLADSYNEQFF
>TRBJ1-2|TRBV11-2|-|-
TGTGCCAGCAGCTTAGCTACAGGGACTAACTATGGCTACACCTTC
CASSLATGTNYGYTF
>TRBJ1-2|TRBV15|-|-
TGTGCCACCAGCAGAGGTTCAGGGAACGGCTACACCTTC
CATSRGSGNGYTF
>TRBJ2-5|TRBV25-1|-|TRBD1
TGTGCCAGCAGTGGTCTGAGGACAGGGGACGGCGAGACCCAGTACTTC
CASSGLRTGDGETQYF
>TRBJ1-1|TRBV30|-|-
TGTGCCTGGAGCGAGGCGACTGAAGCTTTCTTT
CAWSEATEAFF
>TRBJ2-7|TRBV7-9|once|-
TGTGCCAGCAGCTCCCAAGGAGCCTACGAGCAGTACTTC
CASSSQGAYEQYF
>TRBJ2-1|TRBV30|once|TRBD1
TGTGCCTGGAGTGTACAGGGGACCTACAATGAGCAGTTCTTC
CAWSVQGTYNEQFF
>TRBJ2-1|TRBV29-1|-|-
TGCAGCCCTCCAGGACATAATCCCTTCGAGCAGTTCTTC
CSPPGHNPFEQFF
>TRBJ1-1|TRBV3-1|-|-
TGTGCCAGCAGCCAAGATCCTCGGGCAGAAGAAGCTTTCTTT
CASSQDPRAEEAFF
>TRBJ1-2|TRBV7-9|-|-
TGTGCCAGCAGCTTATCAGGGGACTATGGCTACACCTTC
CASSLSGDYGYTF
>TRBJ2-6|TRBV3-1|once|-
TGTGCCAGCAGCCAAGGAGGGAACGTCCTGACTTTC
CASSQGGNVLTF
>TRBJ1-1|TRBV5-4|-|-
TGTGCCAGCAGCTCAAGGCAGGGTCGGGGCACTGAAGCTTTCTTT
CASSSRQGRGTEAFF
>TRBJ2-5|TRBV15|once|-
TGTGCCACCAGCAGAGGAAAAGGGACGGGTGACCAAGAGACCCAGTACTTC
CATSRGKGTGDQETQYF
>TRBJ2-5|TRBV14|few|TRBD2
TGTGCCAGCAGCCAGGGACTAGCGGGGTCGGAGACCCAGTACTTC
CASSQGLAGSETQYF
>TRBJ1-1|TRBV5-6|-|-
TGTGCCAGCAGCAGCAACCTTGAAGCTTTCTTT
CASSSNLEAFF
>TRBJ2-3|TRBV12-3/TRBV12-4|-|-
TGTGCCAGCAGTTTAGGCCAGGGAGAGACAGATACGCAGTATTTT
CASSLGQGETDTQYF